Each of the 8 T cell receptor beta chains below was sequenced from the same sample in a study of T-cell memory formation after mild COVID-19. From the 5' RACE reads, TCRdb called clonotypes with MiXCR, one entry per CDR3 protein. The sample lists roughly 610,000 distinct CDR3 sequences; around 15% were seen once. The sequencing sample was made of PBMCs or a T cell subset sorted from them (not recorded which). The origin of the receptors is an adult woman who had mild COVID-19 (a few samples of this study predate the infection). Cell type and time point are not known.

This clonotype has just one count. The chain links TRBV29-1 to TRBJ1-1; the D gene is possibly TRBD1 (6 bases). CDR1 and CDR2 (germline): SQVTM, ANQGSEA. CDR3 size: 11 residues. The V end lost 7 bases, the J end lost 4 bases, and 10 bases lay between the germline ends. CDR3 region: CSADRSTEAFF. CDR3 DNA: TGCAGCGCTGACAGGTCCACTGAAGCTTTCTTT.

This clonotype was seen only a few times. The chain employs TRBV5-1 and TRBJ2-1; D may be TRBD2 (5 bases). The length of the CDR3 is 17 residues. V was trimmed by 2 bases and J by 0 bases, leaving 15 bases between them. The germline gives CDR1 SGHRS, CDR2 YFSETQ. CDR3 nucleotides: TGCGCCAGCAGCTTCGAGAGGGATTTAAGCTCCTACAATGAGCAGTTCTTC. The encoded protein is CASSFERDLSSYNEQFF.

The chain uses TRBV2 and TRBJ2-7; TRBD2 matches at 8 bases. Germline V gene lookup returns CDR1 SNHLY and CDR2 FYNNEI. With 5 bases clipped from V and 2 bases from J, the junction kept 5 bases outside the gene matches. The CDR3 sequence is 14 residues long. This CDR3 reads CASSYAGGTYEQYF. CDR3 nucleotides: TGTGCCAGCAGTTATGCGGGAGGAACCTACGAGCAGTACTTC.

The rearrangement uses TRBV6-5 and TRBJ1-2; no reliable D call. This CDR3 is built from 14 residues. V was clipped by 6 bases and J by 7 bases, with 18 bases between them. CDR1 is MNHEY and CDR2 is SVGAGI in the germline V gene. DNA of the CDR3: TGTGCCAGCAGGAGCGACACAGTGGTCGTTGGCTACACCTTC. Amino acids: CASRSDTVVVGYTF.

This clonotype has just a few counts. The rearrangement uses TRBV24-1 and TRBJ1-5; D unresolved. The V gene lost 7 bases and the J gene lost 0 bases, with 21 bases spanning the gap. Per the germline V gene, CDR1 is KGHDR and CDR2 is SFDVKD. CDR3 length: 18 residues. The CDR3 protein is CATSAGGPVHYSNQPQHF. CDR3 coding DNA: TGTGCCACCAGCGCGGGCGGACCCGTCCATTATAGCAATCAGCCCCAGCATTTT.

J is TRBJ2-1 and V is TRBV20-1; 12 nucleotides align to TRBD1. The CDR3 contains 15 residues. After removal of 0 bases from V and 9 bases from J, the junction contained 6 bases not matched to a gene. Per germline, CDR1 DFQATT and CDR2 SNEGSKA (reference sequence). The CDR3 region has the DNA TGCAGTGCTAGAGATCCGGGACAGGGGGCGGGTGAGCAGTTCTTC. It specifies CSARDPGQGAGEQFF.

This clonotype was seen a handful of times. The V and J genes are TRBV11-2 and TRBJ2-7; 7 nucleotides match TRBD2. There are 16 residues in the CDR3. The V gene end was trimmed by 2 bases and the J gene end by 0 bases; junction bases not matched to a gene: 7. CDR1 SGHAT and CDR2 FQNNGV come from the germline V gene. The CDR3 here is CASSLHQGGSSYEQYF. DNA of the CDR3: TGTGCCAGCAGCTTACATCAGGGAGGGTCCTCCTACGAGCAGTACTTC.

In its sample, this clonotype was seen a few times. The V and J genes are TRBV7-2 and TRBJ2-7, with D perhaps matching TRBD1 or TRBD2 (5 bases each). The length of the CDR3 is 15 residues. Germline V CDR1 and CDR2: SGHTA, FQGNSA. Trimming shortened V by 4 bases and J by 2 bases, and 15 bases separated the two germline ends. The CDR3 DNA follows: TGTGCCAGCAGCTCCCGGGGCTTGGGGGCCTACGAGCAGTACTTC. As protein: CASSSRGLGAYEQYF. Looking up the rest from reference TRBV7-2 and TRBJ2-7 gives the full variable domain: GAGVSQSPSNKVTEKGKDVELRCDPISGHTALYWYRQSLGQGLEFLIYFQGNSAPDKSGLPSDRFSAERTGGSVSTLTIQRTQQEDSAVYLCASSSRGLGAYEQYFGPGTRLTVT.